The 6 T cell receptor beta chains given below trace back to one sample, sequenced in a study of blood T cell repertoires in COVID-19 (dated by TCRdb to 2020 to 2022). Libraries came from the immunoSEQ multiplex PCR assay. This is the immuneACCESS table as TCRdb keeps it, with only in-frame sequences that have V and J called. A part of the clones is gone; compared with another copy, unresolved V genes explain less than half, and the rest is unexplained. A total of fewer than 300,000 clones appear in this sample, around 89% of them only once. The ten most abundant clones make up roughly 8.3% of the sample. The sample was PBMCs or T cells enriched from blood (not recorded which). The source is a man aged 40-49 years who had recovered from COVID-19.

V usage is TRBV19 and J usage is TRBJ1-1, with TRBD1 as a possible D gene (5 bases). In germline, CDR1 is LNHDA, CDR2 SQIVND (reference sequence). The CDR3 has 17 residues. Trimming removed 3 bases from V and 3 bases from J, with 20 bases in between. CDR3 protein: CASSMGIGGRAYTEAFF. The CDR3 DNA sequence: TGTGCCAGTAGTATGGGTATCGGTGGCAGGGCCTACACTGAAGCTTTCTTT.

The J gene is TRBJ1-5, the V gene TRBV5-6; D may be TRBD1 (6 bases). This CDR3 is 18 amino acids long. Germline assignment: CDR1 SGHDT and CDR2 YYEEEE. V was clipped by 4 bases and J by 0 bases, with 20 bases between them. The CDR3 DNA reads TGTGCCAGCAGCACCCGACAAGACAGGATCGGTAGCAATCAGCCCCAGCATTTT. Residues: CASSTRQDRIGSNQPQHF. Looking up the rest from reference TRBV5-6 and TRBJ1-5 gives the full variable domain: DAGVTQSPTHLIKTRGQQVTLRCSPKSGHDTVSWYQQALGQGPQFIFQYYEEEERQRGNFPDRFSGHQFPNYSSELNVNALLLGDSALYLCASSTRQDRIGSNQPQHFGDGTRLSIL.

At least ten counts were recorded for this clone. The gene calls are TRBV4-1 and TRBJ1-2, with TRBD1 matching over 8 bases. The J segment lost 2 bases and the V segment lost 6 bases, leaving 11 bases of the junction unmatched. The CDR3 spans 16 residues. The germline V gene has CDR1 MGHRA and CDR2 YSYEKL. The CDR3 protein is CASSWAPRDRNYGYTF. As DNA, the CDR3 is TGCGCCAGCAGTTGGGCCCCCCGGGACAGGAACTATGGCTACACCTTC.

This sequence joins TRBV5-1 and TRBJ1-1, with 7 bases fitting TRBD1. This CDR3 comprises 15 residues. V was clipped by 5 bases and J by 4 bases; unmatched bases: 11. CDR1 and CDR2 (germline): SGHRS, YFSETQ. This CDR3 reads CASSSTLGTATEAFF. CDR3 DNA sequence: TGCGCCAGCAGTTCTACCCTCGGGACAGCCACTGAAGCTTTCTTT. Complete variable domain (other parts from reference TRBV5-1 and TRBJ1-1): KAGVTQTPRYLIKTRGQQVTLSCSPISGHRSVSWYQQTPGQGLQFLFEYFSETQRNKGNFPGRFSGRQFSNSRSEMNVSTLELGDSALYLCASSSTLGTATEAFFGQGTRLTVV.

As regards this clone: Other DNA sequences in the same sample also yield this CDR3. The chain uses TRBV4-1 and TRBJ1-5; 9 bases align to TRBD1. CDR3 length equals 16 residues. J gave up 2 bases and V 2 bases, and 4 bases lay outside the gene matches. Germline V gene data show CDR1 as MGHRA and CDR2 as YSYEKL. In DNA, the CDR3 is TGCGCCAGCAGCCAAACACAGGGGGCAGGCAATCAGCCCCAGCATTTT. Residues: CASSQTQGAGNQPQHF.

This clone was recorded a few times. The V and J genes are TRBV6-5 and TRBJ1-2; D is possibly TRBD1 (6 bases). CDR1 is MNHEY, CDR2 SVGAGI, per germline. The V gene lost 7 bases and the J gene lost 3 bases, with 15 bases spanning the gap. The CDR3 has 14 residues. CDR3 amino acids: CASNQPGQHYGYTF. CDR3 in DNA: TGTGCCAGCAACCAGCCGGGACAACACTATGGCTACACCTTC.